The clone carrying this T cell receptor beta chain was seen a handful of times. What it binds is unknown. The CDR3 length is 15 residues. In germline, CDR1 is SGHNT, CDR2 YYREEE (reference sequence). V was clipped by 4 bases and J by 7 bases, with 15 bases between them. This sample is part of a study of fetal regulatory T cell absence and autoimmunity. Study-level information: Exocrine pancreas autoimmunity occurred in IPEX patients lacking clinical diabetes. Study outcomes and limitations: Pancreas TCRs were oligoclonally enriched versus cord blood, some clones over 95-fold. Antigen-driven pancreatic autoimmunity before birth in IPEX was inferred from oligoclonal enrichment.

Sequencing was performed with immunoSEQ multiplex PCR; in TCRdb, only in-frame clones are kept and a portion is missing. This table holds some 87,000 clones, about two thirds found once. J is TRBJ1-6 and V is TRBV5-4, with TRBD1 as a possible D gene (5 bases). The sample was pancreas tissue. The origin of this receptor is a male donor with IPEX syndrome. The CDR3 sequence: CASSGGGSVNSPLHF. CDR3 sequence (DNA): TGTGCCAGCAGCGGCGGGGGGTCGGTGAATTCACCCCTCCACTTT.